This T cell receptor (beta chain) derives from a study of T cell responses to AZD1222 COVID-19 vaccine. Broader study findings: Samples come after the peak T cell response, not at day 14.

CDR1 MNHEY and CDR2 SMNVEV come from the germline V gene (reference sequence). V dropped 8 bases and J dropped 5 bases, with 12 bases sitting between them. The CDR3 runs 13 residues. Measured with immunoSEQ multiplex PCR; TCRdb has only the in-frame clones, and not every one. The table lists about 120,000 clones, 70% to 90% of them singletons. Comments on this clone: Its antigen is not identified. Other nucleotide sequences from this sample produce the same CDR3.

This chain joins TRBV27 and TRBJ2-2; D is unresolved. This TCR was sampled from an adult in good health. The starting material was peripheral blood, obtained on day 0 of AZD1222 vaccination. The CDR3 DNA reads as TGTGCCAGCTCTTTCCTCGGGACCGGGGAGCTGTTTTTT. This sequence encodes CASSFLGTGELFF.